This is a list of T cell receptor beta chains from one sample in a study of T cell repertoires in cytomegalovirus infection. TCRdb independently ran MiXCR on the reads; one entry per CDR3 protein. The table shows roughly 500,000 distinct CDR3 sequences, with 30% to 40% occurring only once. These receptors are not linked to any known antigen. Material: cultured PBMCs, obtained from culture after CMV antigen stimulation. These receptors were obtained from a human donor in good health (CMV status not recorded). Some clones in this sample may be carry-over from other donors' samples. Each CDR3 is given with its conserved first and last residue. The D gene is left open where the match is weak. Some rows mark clone size as missing; the rest say once, few, many or name a class of expanded clone.

clone size	V gene	CDR3 length	D gene	J gene	CDR3 protein	CDR3 DNA
few	TRBV7-8	13	NA	TRBJ1-4	CASSLATREKLFF	TGTGCCAGCAGCTTAGCGACTCGCGAAAAACTGTTTTTT
many	TRBV7-2	13	NA	TRBJ1-2	CASSSAHAGGYTF	TGTGCCAGCAGCTCCGCCCACGCGGGGGGCTACACCTTC
many	TRBV6-2/TRBV6-3	16	NA	TRBJ2-7	CASSYERGGAAYEQYF	TGTGCCAGCAGTTACGAGAGGGGCGGAGCCGCCTACGAGCAGTACTTC
once	TRBV28	14	NA	TRBJ2-7	CASSFPPKGYEQYF	TGTGCCAGCAGTTTCCCCCCCAAGGGCTACGAGCAGTACTTC
NA	TRBV7-2	14	NA	TRBJ1-1	CASSQSQGGTEAFF	TGTGCCAGCAGCCAATCCCAAGGGGGGACTGAAGCTTTCTTT
once	TRBV9	14	NA	TRBJ2-1	CASSPWRGMNEQFF	TGTGCCAGCAGCCCTTGGAGAGGGATGAATGAGCAGTTCTTC
NA	TRBV4-3	19	TRBD1	TRBJ2-3	CASSRIPGQGSLKTDTQYF	TGCGCCAGCAGCCGAATTCCGGGACAGGGCAGCCTGAAGACAGATACGCAGTATTTT
NA	TRBV27	13	NA	TRBJ1-1	CASSGRTNTEAFF	TGTGCCAGCAGCGGACGGACGAACACTGAAGCTTTCTTT
NA	TRBV24-1	14	NA	TRBJ2-3	CATSARTSTDTQYF	TGTGCCACCAGTGCCCGGACTAGCACAGATACGCAGTATTTT
NA	TRBV30	12	TRBD2	TRBJ2-7	CAWNRTSGEQYF	TGTGCCTGGAACCGGACTAGCGGGGAGCAGTACTTC
many	TRBV6-2/TRBV6-3	13	NA	TRBJ2-1	CATVKTSRNEQFF	TGTGCCACCGTTAAGACCTCGAGAAATGAGCAGTTCTTC
once	TRBV7-9	13	NA	TRBJ2-5	CASSPMNEETQYF	TGTGCCAGCAGCCCGATGAACGAAGAGACCCAGTACTTC
NA	TRBV6-4	13	NA	TRBJ1-1	CASSSTLYTQAFF	TGTGCCAGCAGTTCAACCCTCTACACTCAAGCTTTCTTT